Included here is one T cell receptor beta chain sequence, with context. Its antigen is not known. RNA was extracted and reverse transcribed into cDNA as the sequencing template. Sequencing used immunoSEQ multiplex PCR; TCRdb keeps in-frame clones, though not all of them. The profile shows about 64,000 clones, around 45% of them singletons. These data are taken from a study of CD8+ T cells in alopecia areata. The treatment was: oral pan-JAK inhibitor, 5-10 mg twice daily. This CDR3 is 13 amino acids long. Trimming took 2 bases from V and 7 from J, leaving 12 bases between them. CDR1 and CDR2 (germline): MGHDK, SYGVNS. Findings and caveats of the study: In scalp samples, resident alphabeta T cells of normal skin are also sequenced.

Sequenced here: CD8+ T cells sorted from blood, sampled at roughly week 36, from a patient treated with tofacitinib. V usage is TRBV25-1 and J usage is TRBJ2-7; D remains unclear. The receptor was isolated from a human donor with alopecia areata. The CDR3 bases are TGTGCCAGCAGTGAAGGTGTGCTGCGGGAGCAGTACTTC. The encoded protein is CASSEGVLREQYF.